A single sample gave rise to the 9 T cell receptor beta chains below, sequenced in a study of PD-1 blockade in classical Hodgkin lymphoma. Every one of the patients relapsed after autologous stem cell transplantation (brentuximab vedotin exposure was variable). Here immunoSEQ multiplex PCR was the method, and the copy in TCRdb shows in-frame clones only, minus some. The data show over 70,000 clones, around nine tenths seen once. The sample in question was peripheral blood mononuclear cells (PBMCs), obtained at baseline. The receptor source for this set is a human donor with classical Hodgkin lymphoma.

V gene TRBV6-1 combines with J gene TRBJ1-1, with D unresolved. This CDR3 is built from 15 residues. The ends were cut back, 7 bases at V and 6 bases at J, with 21 bases in the middle. Germline lookup yields CDR1 MNHNS and CDR2 SASEGT. The CDR3 coding sequence is TGTGCCAGCATAAGAGGACCGACCTATATCGCTGAAGCTTTCTTT. It is translated as CASIRGPTYIAEAFF.

The chain carries TRBV4-3 and TRBJ2-7, with 9 positions matching TRBD2. CDR1 LGHNA and CDR2 YSLEER come from the germline V gene. The V segment lost 0 bases and the J segment 2 bases; nucleotides outside the gene matches: 5. This CDR3 spans 16 amino acids. CDR3 protein: CASSQDKAGGPYEQYF. DNA for the CDR3: TGCGCCAGCAGCCAAGATAAAGCGGGAGGACCCTACGAGCAGTACTTC.

This clone was recorded once. The V call is TRBV15, the J call TRBJ2-1; maybe TRBD2 (6 bases). The CDR3 runs to 16 residues. Germline V lookup: CDR1 LNHNV, CDR2 YYDKDF (reference sequence). Trimming took 0 bases from V and 10 from J, leaving 19 bases between them. The CDR3 DNA is TGTGCCACCAGCAGAGATGGGACTGCACGTCGGGTCGAGCAGTTCTTC. Its translation is CATSRDGTARRVEQFF.

The chain couples TRBV20-1 to TRBJ2-1; D remains ambiguous. Per the germline V gene, CDR1 is DFQATT and CDR2 is SNEGSKA (reference sequence). The CDR3 loop spans 10 amino acids. The ends were cut back, 7 bases at V and 6 bases at J, with 7 bases in the middle. The CDR3 DNA sequence: TGCAGTGTTTGGGGCAATGAGCAGTTCTTC. It is translated as CSVWGNEQFF.

The rearrangement joins TRBV6-5 to TRBJ2-1; 7 bases fit TRBD1. Germline assignment: CDR1 MNHEY and CDR2 SVGAGI. Trimming removed 0 bases from V and 6 bases from J; junction bases left unmatched: 8. There are 16 residues in the CDR3. For the CDR3, the DNA is TGTGCCAGCAGTTACTCTTTTGACAGGGTCTCCAATGAGCAGTTCTTC. It is translated as CASSYSFDRVSNEQFF.

The rearrangement links TRBV28 to TRBJ2-2, with 9 bases aligning to TRBD2. Trimming took 6 bases from V and 0 from J; bases not matched to a gene: 14. Germline V gives CDR1 MDHEN, CDR2 SYDVKM. The CDR3 has 19 residues. CDR3 amino acids: CASSSRLAGHKANTGELFF. The CDR3 nucleotides are TGTGCCAGCAGCTCCCGCCTAGCGGGACATAAAGCGAACACCGGGGAGCTGTTTTTT.

In DNA form, the CDR3 reads TGTGCCAGCAGTGAGACTAAACGACAGGGATTTAATGAAAAACTGTTTTTT. Residues: CASSETKRQGFNEKLFF. The chain couples TRBV2 to TRBJ1-4; 7 bases align to TRBD1. Germline CDR1 is SNHLY and CDR2 is FYNNEI. The CDR3 spans 17 residues. With 3 bases clipped from V and 4 bases from J, the junction kept 11 bases outside the gene matches.

The gene calls are TRBV18 and TRBJ1-5; TRBD1 aligns across 7 bases. This CDR3 spans 14 amino acids. Germline V gene sequence: CDR1 KGHSH, CDR2 LQKENI. The junction had 3 bases not matched to a gene; V was cut back by 1 base and J by 6 bases. The CDR3, as DNA: TGTGCCAGCTCACCACAGGGGGCAGGTCAGCCCCAGCATTTT. As protein: CASSPQGAGQPQHF.

This chain uses TRBV19 with TRBJ2-1; D may be TRBD1 (5 bases). The CDR3 loop spans 16 amino acids. Trimming shortened V by 5 bases and J by 2 bases, and 16 bases separated the two germline ends. In germline, CDR1 is LNHDA, CDR2 SQIVND (reference sequence). DNA for the CDR3: TGTGCCAGTAGTTTGGGGCCCCTCTGGGCCTACAATGAGCAGTTCTTC. As protein: CASSLGPLWAYNEQFF.